There are many counts of the clone carrying this TCR beta chain. The antigen is undetermined. TCRdb used MiXCR to reprocess the 5' RACE reads, holding one entry per CDR3 protein. The sample includes around 770,000 distinct CDR3 sequences, 10% to 15% seen only once; the top ten take about 0.49%. CDR3 size: 15 residues. Trimming took 4 bases from V and 5 from J; bases not matched to a gene: 9. CDR1 is KGHDR, CDR2 SFDVKD, per germline. The data were obtained in a study of CD8 T cells in ankylosing spondylitis. Study conclusions and caveats: Researchers reportedly found disease-linked clones significantly enriched in matched ankylosing spondylitis synovial fluid. A motif of eight highly homologous TCR beta variants was seen as apparently characteristic of ankylosing spondylitis blood.

The sequence was collected from a male donor with ankylosing spondylitis. The specimen sequenced was blood, either unsorted or a sorted T cell fraction (not recorded which). The chain recombines TRBV24-1 with TRBJ2-5; 7 nucleotides agree with TRBD1. The CDR3 nucleotides are TGTGCCACCAGTGAGTCGACAGGGTCGGGGGAGACCCAGTACTTC. It is translated as CATSESTGSGETQYF.